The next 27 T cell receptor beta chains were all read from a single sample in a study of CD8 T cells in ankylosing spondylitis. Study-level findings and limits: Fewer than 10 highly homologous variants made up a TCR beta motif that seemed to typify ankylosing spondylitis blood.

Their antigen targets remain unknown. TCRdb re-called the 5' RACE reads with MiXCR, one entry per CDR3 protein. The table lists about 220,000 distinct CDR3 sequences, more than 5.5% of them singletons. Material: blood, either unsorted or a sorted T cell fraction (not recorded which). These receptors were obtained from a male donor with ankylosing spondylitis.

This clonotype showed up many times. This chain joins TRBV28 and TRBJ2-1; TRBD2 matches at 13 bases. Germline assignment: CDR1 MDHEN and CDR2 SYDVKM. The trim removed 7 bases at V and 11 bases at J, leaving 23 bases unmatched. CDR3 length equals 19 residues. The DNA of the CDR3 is TGTGCCAGCACTCCAAGGTTGACTAGCGGGGGGCCGTGGAGGGGTAAGCAGTTCTTC. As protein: CASTPRLTSGGPWRGKQFF.

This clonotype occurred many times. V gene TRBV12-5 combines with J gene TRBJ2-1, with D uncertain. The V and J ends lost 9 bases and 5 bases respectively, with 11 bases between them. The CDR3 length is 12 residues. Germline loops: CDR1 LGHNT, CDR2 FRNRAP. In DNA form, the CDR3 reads TGTGCTAGCAAAGGACCGAACAATGAGCAGTTCTTC. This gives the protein CASKGPNNEQFF.

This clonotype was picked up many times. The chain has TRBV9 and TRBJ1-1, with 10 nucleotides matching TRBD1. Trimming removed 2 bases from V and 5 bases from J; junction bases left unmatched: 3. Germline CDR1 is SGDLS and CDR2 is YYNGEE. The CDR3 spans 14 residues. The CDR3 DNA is TGTGCCAGCAGCGTGGGGACAGGGGAGACTGAAGCTTTCTTT. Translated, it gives CASSVGTGETEAFF.

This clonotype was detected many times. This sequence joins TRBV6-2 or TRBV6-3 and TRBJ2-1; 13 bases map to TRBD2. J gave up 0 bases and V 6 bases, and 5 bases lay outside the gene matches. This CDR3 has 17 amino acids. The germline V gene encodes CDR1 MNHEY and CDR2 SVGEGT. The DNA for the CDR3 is TGTGCCAGCAGGGGACTAGCGGGACTCCTCTCCTACAATGAGCAGTTCTTC. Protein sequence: CASRGLAGLLSYNEQFF.

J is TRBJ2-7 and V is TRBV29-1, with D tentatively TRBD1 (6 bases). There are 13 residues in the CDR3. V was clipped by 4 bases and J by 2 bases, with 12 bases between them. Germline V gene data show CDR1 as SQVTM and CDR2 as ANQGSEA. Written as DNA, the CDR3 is TGCAGCGTTGGGGGAACAGGGCCCTACGAGCAGTACTTC. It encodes CSVGGTGPYEQYF.

This chain's CDR3 is CASSPRWTGGGGATNEKLFF. The CDR3 DNA reads as TGTGCCAGCAGCCCGAGATGGACAGGGGGCGGTGGAGCAACTAATGAAAAACTGTTTTTT. V is TRBV7-8 and J is TRBJ1-4, with 11 bases lining up with TRBD1. V trimming: 5 bases; J trimming: 0 bases; junction bases outside the gene matches: 14. Germline CDR1 SGHVS, CDR2 FQNEAQ. The CDR3 loop spans 20 amino acids.

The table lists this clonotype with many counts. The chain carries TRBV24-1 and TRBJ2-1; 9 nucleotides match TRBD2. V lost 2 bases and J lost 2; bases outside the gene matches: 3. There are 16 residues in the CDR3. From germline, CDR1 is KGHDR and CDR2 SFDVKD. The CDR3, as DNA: TGTGCCACCAGTGATTCCAGCGGGGGGACCTACAATGAGCAGTTCTTC. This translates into CATSDSSGGTYNEQFF.

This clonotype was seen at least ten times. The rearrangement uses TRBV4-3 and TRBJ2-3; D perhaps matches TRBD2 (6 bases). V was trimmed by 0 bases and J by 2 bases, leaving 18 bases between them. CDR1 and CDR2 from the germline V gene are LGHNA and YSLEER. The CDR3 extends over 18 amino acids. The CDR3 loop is CASSQDLVAVMSTDTQYF. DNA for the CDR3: TGCGCCAGCAGCCAAGATTTGGTAGCGGTTATGTCCACAGATACGCAGTATTTT.

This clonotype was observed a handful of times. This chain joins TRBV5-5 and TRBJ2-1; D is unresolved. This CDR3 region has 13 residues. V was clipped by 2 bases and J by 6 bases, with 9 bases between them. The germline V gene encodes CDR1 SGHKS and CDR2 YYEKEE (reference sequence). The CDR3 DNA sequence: TGTGCCAGCAGCTTTTATGACGGCAATGAGCAGTTCTTC. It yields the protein CASSFYDGNEQFF.

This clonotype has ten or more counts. The CDR3 DNA reads TGTGCCAGCAGTGAAGTTAACGCCCTCGGAGAGACCCAGTACTTC. It is translated as CASSEVNALGETQYF. The chain links TRBV6-1 to TRBJ2-5; D is unclear. The V gene lost 1 base and the J gene lost 4 bases, with 13 bases spanning the gap. Germline V lookup: CDR1 MNHNS, CDR2 SASEGT. CDR3 length: 15 amino acids.

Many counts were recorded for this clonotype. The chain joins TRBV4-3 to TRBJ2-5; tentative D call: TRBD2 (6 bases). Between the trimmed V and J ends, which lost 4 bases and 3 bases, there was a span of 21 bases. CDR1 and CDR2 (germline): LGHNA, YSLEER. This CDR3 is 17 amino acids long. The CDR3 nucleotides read TGCGCCAGCAGCCGAAACCCTTTGGGGGAGGTAGAAGAGACCCAGTACTTC. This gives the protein CASSRNPLGEVEETQYF.

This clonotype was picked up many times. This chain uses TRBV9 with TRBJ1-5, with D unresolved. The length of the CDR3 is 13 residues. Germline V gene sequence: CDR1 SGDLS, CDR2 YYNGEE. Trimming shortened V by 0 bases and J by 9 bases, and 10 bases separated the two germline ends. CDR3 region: CASSVGGLTPQHF. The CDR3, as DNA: TGTGCCAGCAGCGTAGGAGGGCTGACGCCCCAGCATTTT.

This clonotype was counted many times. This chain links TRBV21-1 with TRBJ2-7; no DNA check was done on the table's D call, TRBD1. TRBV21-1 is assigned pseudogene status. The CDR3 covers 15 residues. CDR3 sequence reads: CASSTPCQGSYEQYF. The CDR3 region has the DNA TGTGCCAGCAGCACCCCATGTCAGGGAAGCTACGAGCAGTACTTC.

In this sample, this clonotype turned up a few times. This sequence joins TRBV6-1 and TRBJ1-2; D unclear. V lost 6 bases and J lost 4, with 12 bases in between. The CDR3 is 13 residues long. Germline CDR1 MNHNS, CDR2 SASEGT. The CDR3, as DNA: TGTGCCAGCAGCGACGGCAGGCTCTATGGCTACACCTTC. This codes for CASSDGRLYGYTF.

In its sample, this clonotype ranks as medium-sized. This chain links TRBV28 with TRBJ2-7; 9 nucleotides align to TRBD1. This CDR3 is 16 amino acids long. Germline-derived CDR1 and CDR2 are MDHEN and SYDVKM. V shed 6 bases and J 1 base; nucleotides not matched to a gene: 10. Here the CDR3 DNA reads TGTGCCAGCAGGGATACAGGGGGCGGATCGTCCTACGAGCAGTACTTC. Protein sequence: CASRDTGGGSSYEQYF.

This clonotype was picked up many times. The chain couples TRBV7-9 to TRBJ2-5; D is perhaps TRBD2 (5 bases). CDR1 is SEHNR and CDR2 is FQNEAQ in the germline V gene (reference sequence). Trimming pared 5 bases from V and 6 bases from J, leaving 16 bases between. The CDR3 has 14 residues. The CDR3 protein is CASSPERSPKTQYF. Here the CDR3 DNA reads TGTGCCAGCAGCCCAGAGCGGAGCCCAAAGACCCAGTACTTC.

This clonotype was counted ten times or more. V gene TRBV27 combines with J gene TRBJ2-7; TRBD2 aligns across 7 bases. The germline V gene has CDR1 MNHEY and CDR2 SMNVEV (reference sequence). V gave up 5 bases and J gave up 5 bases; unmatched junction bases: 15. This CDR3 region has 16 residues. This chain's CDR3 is CASSAELATSTNEQYF. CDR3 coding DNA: TGTGCCAGCAGTGCCGAACTAGCGACCTCGACGAACGAGCAGTACTTC.

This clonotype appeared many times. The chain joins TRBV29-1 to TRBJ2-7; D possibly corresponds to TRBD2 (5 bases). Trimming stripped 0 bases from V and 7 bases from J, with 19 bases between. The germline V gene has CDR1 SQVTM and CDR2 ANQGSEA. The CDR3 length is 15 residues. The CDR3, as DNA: TGCAGCGTTGAAGATCCGAGCGGCCCGAGAGGTGAGCAGTACTTC. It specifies CSVEDPSGPRGEQYF.

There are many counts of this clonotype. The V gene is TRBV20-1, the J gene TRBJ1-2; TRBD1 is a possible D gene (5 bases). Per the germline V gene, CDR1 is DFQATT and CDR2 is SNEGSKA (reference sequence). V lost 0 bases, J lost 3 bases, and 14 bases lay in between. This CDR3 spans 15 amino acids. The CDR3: CSARDLGGSDYGYTF. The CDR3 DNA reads TGCAGTGCTAGAGACCTGGGGGGGTCCGACTATGGCTACACCTTC.

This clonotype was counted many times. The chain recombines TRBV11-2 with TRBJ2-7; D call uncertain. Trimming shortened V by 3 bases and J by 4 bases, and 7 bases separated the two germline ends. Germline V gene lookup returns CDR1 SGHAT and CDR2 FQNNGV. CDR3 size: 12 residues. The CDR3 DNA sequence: TGTGCCAGCAGCTTTGACCTGTACGAGCAGTACTTC. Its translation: CASSFDLYEQYF. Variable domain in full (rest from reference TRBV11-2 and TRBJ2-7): EAGVAQSPRYKIIEKRQSVAFWCNPISGHATLYWYQQILGQGPKLLIQFQNNGVVDDSQLPKDRFSAERLKGVDSTLKIQPAKLEDSAVYLCASSFDLYEQYFGPGTRLTVT.

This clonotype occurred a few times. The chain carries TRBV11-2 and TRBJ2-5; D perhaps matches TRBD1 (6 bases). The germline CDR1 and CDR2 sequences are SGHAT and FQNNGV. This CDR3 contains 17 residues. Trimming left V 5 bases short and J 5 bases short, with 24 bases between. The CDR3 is CASSNGWGQRRRETQYF. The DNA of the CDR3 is TGTGCCAGCAGCAATGGTTGGGGACAAAGGAGGAGGGAGACCCAGTACTTC.

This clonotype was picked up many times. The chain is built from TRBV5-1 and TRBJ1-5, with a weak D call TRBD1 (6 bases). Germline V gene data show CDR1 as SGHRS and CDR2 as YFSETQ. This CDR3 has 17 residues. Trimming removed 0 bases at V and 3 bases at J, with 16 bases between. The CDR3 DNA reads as TGCGCCAGCAGCTTGGGCCCCACCGGGACAAACAATCAGCCCCAGCATTTT. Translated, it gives CASSLGPTGTNNQPQHF.

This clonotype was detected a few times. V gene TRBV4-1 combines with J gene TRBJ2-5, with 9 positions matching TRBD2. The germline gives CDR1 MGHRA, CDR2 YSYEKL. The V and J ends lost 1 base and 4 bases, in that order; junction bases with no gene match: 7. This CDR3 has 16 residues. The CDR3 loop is CASSQVGGGRAETQYF. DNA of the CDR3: TGCGCCAGCAGCCAAGTTGGGGGCGGGAGGGCAGAGACCCAGTACTTC.

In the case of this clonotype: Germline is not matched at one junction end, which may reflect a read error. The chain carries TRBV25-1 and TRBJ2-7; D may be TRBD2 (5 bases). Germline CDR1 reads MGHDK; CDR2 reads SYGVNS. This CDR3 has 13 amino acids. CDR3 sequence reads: CDSSAGEGYEQHF. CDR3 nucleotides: TGTGACAGCAGTGCTGGAGAGGGCTACGAGCAGCACTTC.

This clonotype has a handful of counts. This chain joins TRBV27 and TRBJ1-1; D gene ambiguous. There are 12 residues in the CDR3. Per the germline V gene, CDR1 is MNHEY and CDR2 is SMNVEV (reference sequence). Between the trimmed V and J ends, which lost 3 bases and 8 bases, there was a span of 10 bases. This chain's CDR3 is CASSLSGVEAFF. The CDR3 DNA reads TGTGCCAGCAGTTTGTCCGGAGTCGAAGCTTTCTTT.

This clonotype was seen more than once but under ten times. CDR3 coding DNA: TGTGCCAGTAGCTCACCGGGACAGGCCGAACTCGGGGATCAGCCCCAGCATTTT. This translates into CASSSPGQAELGDQPQHF. The rearrangement links TRBV19 to TRBJ1-5; 8 nucleotides agree with TRBD1. The CDR3 covers 18 residues. The V and J ends lost 6 bases and 5 bases, in that order; junction bases with no gene match: 18. Looked up from germline, CDR1 is LNHDA and CDR2 is SQIVND (reference sequence).

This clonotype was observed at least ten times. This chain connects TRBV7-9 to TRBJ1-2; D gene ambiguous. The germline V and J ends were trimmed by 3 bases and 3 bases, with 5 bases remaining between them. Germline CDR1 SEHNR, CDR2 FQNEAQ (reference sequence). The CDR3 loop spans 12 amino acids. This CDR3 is CASSLADYGYTF. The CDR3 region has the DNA TGTGCCAGCAGCTTGGCCGACTATGGCTACACCTTC.